This T cell receptor beta chain derives from a study of breast tumors, draining lymph nodes, adjacent tissues. Study observations and caveats: The lymph node origin of tumor T cells was framed as consistent with a hypothesis, not demonstrated. Tumor repertoires ranked between lymph nodes and nontumor tissue in diversity, with V and J gene preferences. Data fit most tumor T cells coming from lymph node, expanding in tumor. Compared with basal-like, luminal-like tumors shared significantly more repertoire with nontumor tissue.

TCRdb re-called the multiplex PCR reads with MiXCR, one entry per CDR3 protein. The sample has over 200,000 distinct CDR3 sequences; 32% are singletons. A note on this clonotype: The target antigen is unknown. A much larger clone is a single base away; this may be a read error.

Germline V gene data show CDR1 as SGHVS and CDR2 as FQNEAQ. There are 17 residues in the CDR3. Samples came from axillary lymph nodes draining the breast cancer. This clonotype originated in a female donor with breast cancer. Some clones in this sample may be carry-over from other donors' samples. Sequenced input: axillary lymph node tissue. The J gene is TRBJ2-3, the V gene TRBV7-8; 14 bases map to TRBD2. CDR3 sequence reads: CASSPGLAGVGTDPQYF. CDR3 DNA sequence: TGTGCCAGCAGCCCGGGACTAGCGGGAGTTGGGACAGATCCGCAGTATTTT.